This TCR beta chain was sequenced in a study of control samples from healthy donors and cancer patients. The repertoire was sequenced with immunoSEQ multiplex PCR; TCRdb's copy has only in-frame clones and lacks some. The sample holds about 77,000 clones, around 92% seen once. V was cut by 2 bases and J by 7 bases, with 8 bases left in between. CDR1 and CDR2 (germline): MNHNS, SASEGT. The CDR3 covers 12 residues. The V gene is TRBV6-1, the J gene TRBJ1-2; D gene unclear. The sample was blood. The source is a woman in her fifties or sixties in good health. The CDR3 DNA reads TGTGCCAGCAGTGAATGGGTCGGTGGCTACACCTTC. Protein product: CASSEWVGGYTF.